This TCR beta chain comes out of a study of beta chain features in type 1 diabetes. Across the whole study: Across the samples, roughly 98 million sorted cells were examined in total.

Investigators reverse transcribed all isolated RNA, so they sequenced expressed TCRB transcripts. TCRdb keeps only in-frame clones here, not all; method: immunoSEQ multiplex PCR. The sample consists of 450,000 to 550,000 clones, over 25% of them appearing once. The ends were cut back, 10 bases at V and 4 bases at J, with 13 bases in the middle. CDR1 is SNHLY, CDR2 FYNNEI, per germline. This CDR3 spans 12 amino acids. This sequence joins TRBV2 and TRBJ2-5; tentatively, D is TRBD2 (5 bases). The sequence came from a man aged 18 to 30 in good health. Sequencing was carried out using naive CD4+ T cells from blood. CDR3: CATSGSGETQYF. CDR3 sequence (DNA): TGTGCCACCTCGGGGTCGGGAGAGACCCAGTACTTC.